The 24 T cell receptor beta chains below all came from one sample that was sequenced in a study of blood T cell repertoires in COVID-19. Sequencing used immunoSEQ multiplex PCR; TCRdb keeps in-frame clones, though not all of them. The sample holds about 250,000 clones, roughly 83% seen once. The sequenced sample was peripheral blood. Receptors were obtained from a woman aged 80 or over with COVID-19, enrolled during active disease.

This rearrangement joins TRBV10-3 to TRBJ1-1, with 10 nucleotides matching TRBD1. The CDR3 consists of 14 residues. Germline lookup yields CDR1 ENHRY and CDR2 SYGVKD. V lost 11 bases, J lost 4 bases, and 10 bases stayed unmatched. The CDR3 DNA reads as TGTGCCTCAAGCGGGGGACAGGGGATCACTGAAGCTTTCTTT. This translates into CASSGGQGITEAFF.

The V call is TRBV6-1, the J call TRBJ1-1; TRBD1 is a possible D gene (5 bases). CDR1 is MNHNS, CDR2 SASEGT, per germline. V lost 1 base, J lost 11 bases, and 5 bases lay in between. The length of the CDR3 is 10 residues. This chain's CDR3 is CASSEEGAFF. CDR3 in DNA: TGTGCCAGCAGTGAAGAGGGGGCTTTCTTT.

The genes are TRBV5-1 and TRBJ2-7; D is unresolved. The CDR3 totals 13 residues. Germline V lookup: CDR1 SGHRS, CDR2 YFSETQ. The ends were cut back, 4 bases at V and 0 bases at J, with 8 bases in the middle. The CDR3 DNA reads TGCGCCAGCAGCGGGCCCGACTCCTACGAGCAGTACTTC. Residues: CASSGPDSYEQYF.

This clone is a singleton in its sample. The V gene is TRBV30, the J gene TRBJ1-6; possible D gene TRBD1, 6 bases. The CDR3 length is 15 residues. V lost 6 bases and J 0 bases, leaving 12 bases between the germline ends. Per the germline V gene, CDR1 is GTSNPN and CDR2 is SVGIG (reference sequence). The CDR3 bases are TGTGCCTGTACAGGGTTAAGCTCCTATAATTCACCCCTCCACTTT. This codes for CACTGLSSYNSPLHF.

This clone was observed a single time. The J gene is TRBJ2-3, the V gene TRBV4-1, with 7 positions matching TRBD2. Germline CDR1 and CDR2: MGHRA and YSYEKL. The CDR3 totals 15 residues. The ends lost 1 base at V and 0 bases at J; junction bases unmatched: 1. CDR3 nucleotides: TGCGCCAGCAGCCAAGGGGACTATAGCACAGATACGCAGTATTTT. It codes for CASSQGDYSTDTQYF.

The V call is TRBV24-1, the J call TRBJ2-3; 9 bases map to TRBD1. Germline V CDR1 and CDR2: KGHDR, SFDVKD. The CDR3 is 18 residues long. V shed 3 bases and J 5 bases; nucleotides not matched to a gene: 14. The CDR3 protein is CATSDPGTGNLDRDTQYF. Written as DNA, the CDR3 is TGTGCCACCAGTGATCCCGGGACAGGGAATTTGGATAGAGATACGCAGTATTTT.

In regard to this clone: The sample holds other DNA sequences that translate to the same CDR3. The chain employs TRBV4-2 and TRBJ1-1; 9 bases are a match to TRBD1. The CDR3 consists of 14 residues. V shed 3 bases, J shed 1 base, and the junction held 0 bases outside the gene matches. Germline values: CDR1 LGHNA, CDR2 YNFKEQ. The CDR3: CASSQTGGNTEAFF. As DNA, the CDR3 is TGTGCCAGCAGCCAGACAGGGGGGAACACTGAAGCTTTCTTT.

The chain couples TRBV20-1 to TRBJ2-3; 9 nucleotides agree with TRBD2. The CDR3 covers 15 residues. J lost 0 bases, V lost 3 bases, and 4 bases had no gene match. CDR1 is DFQATT and CDR2 is SNEGSKA in the germline V gene (reference sequence). CDR3 residues: CSASGRGGSTDTQYF. CDR3 bases: TGCAGTGCTAGTGGGCGGGGGGGCAGCACAGATACGCAGTATTTT.

The V call is TRBV7-2, the J call TRBJ1-6; 11 bases are a match to TRBD1. Trimming took 5 bases from V and 8 from J; bases not matched to a gene: 5. The CDR3 runs 15 residues. CDR1 and CDR2 (germline): SGHTA, FQGNSA. The CDR3 DNA follows: TGTGCCAGCAGCACGGGACAGGGGGGGCATTCACCCCTCCACTTT. This encodes CASSTGQGGHSPLHF. The whole variable domain, remainder taken from reference TRBV7-2 and TRBJ1-6, is GAGVSQSPSNKVTEKGKDVELRCDPISGHTALYWYRQSLGQGLEFLIYFQGNSAPDKSGLPSDRFSAERTGGSVSTLTIQRTQQEDSAVYLCASSTGQGGHSPLHFGNGTRLTVT.

The gene calls are TRBV19 and TRBJ2-3; 9 bases map to TRBD1. The V gene end was trimmed by 5 bases and the J gene end by 3 bases; junction bases not matched to a gene: 6. Germline-derived CDR1 and CDR2 are LNHDA and SQIVND (reference sequence). The CDR3 sequence is 15 residues long. CDR3 region: CASSSQGAQTDTQYF. For the CDR3, the DNA is TGTGCCAGTAGTTCACAGGGGGCCCAGACAGATACGCAGTATTTT.

The CDR3 is CASSPRTTSGGGDIQYF. In DNA form, the CDR3 reads TGTGCCAGCAGCCCAAGAACCACTAGCGGGGGAGGGGACATTCAGTACTTC. V and J are TRBV11-2 and TRBJ2-4; 11 bases are shared with TRBD2. Trimming cost V 5 bases and J 8 bases; bases outside gene matches: 14. Germline-derived CDR1 and CDR2 are SGHAT and FQNNGV. The CDR3 is 17 amino acids.

The chain employs TRBV30 and TRBJ1-4, with D unclear. The V gene's germline CDR1 is GTSNPN and CDR2 SVGIG (reference sequence). CDR3 size: 15 residues. Deletions cut 4 bases from V and 7 bases from J, with 19 bases between. The CDR3 DNA sequence: TGTGCCTGGACCCCTGGAGGGAGGTGGGGTGAAAAACTGTTTTTT. Encoded protein: CAWTPGGRWGEKLFF. The full variable domain, in which reference TRBV30 and TRBJ1-4 provide the parts outside the CDR3, is SQTIHQWPATLVQPVGSPLSLECTVEGTSNPNLYWYRQAAGRGLQLLFYSVGIGQISSEVPQNLSASRPQDRQFILSSKKLLLSDSGFYLCAWTPGGRWGEKLFFGSGTQLSVL.

The V gene is TRBV5-4, the J gene TRBJ1-1, with unresolved D. Trimming pared 0 bases from V and 1 base from J, leaving 13 bases between. Germline CDR1 is SGHNT and CDR2 is YYREEE (reference sequence). CDR3 length equals 16 residues. CDR3 protein: CASSLGQGLGNTEAFF. CDR3 DNA: TGTGCCAGCAGCTTGGGCCAAGGACTGGGGAACACTGAAGCTTTCTTT.

This clone was recorded once. The V and J genes are TRBV7-9 and TRBJ1-1; D may be TRBD1 (6 bases). The CDR3 covers 13 residues. Deletions cut 6 bases from V and 8 bases from J, with 16 bases between. Germline loops: CDR1 SEHNR, CDR2 FQNEAQ (reference sequence). CDR3 sequence (DNA): TGTGCCAGCAGTTTAATACAGGGTCCCGAAGCTTTCTTT. Translating gives CASSLIQGPEAFF.

This clone occurred a few times. The V gene is TRBV18, the J gene TRBJ2-3; D is unresolved. This CDR3 is built from 14 residues. V lost 3 bases to trimming and J lost 6 bases, with 13 bases between them. The germline V gene has CDR1 KGHSH and CDR2 LQKENI. CDR3: CASSPIQVLDTQYF. In DNA, the CDR3 is TGTGCCAGCTCACCGATTCAGGTTTTGGATACGCAGTATTTT.

A single count supports this clone. The chain uses TRBV3-1 (or the pseudogene TRBV3-2) and TRBJ2-7; 11 positions agree with TRBD2. The CDR3 has 13 amino acids. Trimming cost V 5 bases and J 7 bases; bases outside gene matches: 4. Germline CDR1 reads LGHDT; CDR2 reads YNNKEL (reference sequence). The CDR3 protein is CASSSLAGAEQYV. Written as DNA, the CDR3 is TGTGCCAGCAGCTCACTAGCGGGGGCTGAGCAGTACGTC.

The chain employs TRBV5-5 and TRBJ1-2; weak D call: TRBD1 (5 bases). The V and J ends lost 3 bases and 4 bases respectively, with 10 bases between them. This CDR3 contains 13 residues. Germline-derived CDR1 and CDR2 are SGHKS and YYEKEE (reference sequence). The CDR3 coding sequence is TGTGCCAGCAGCTCTGGCAGGGCCTATGGCTACACCTTC. This codes for CASSSGRAYGYTF.

The gene calls are TRBV18 and TRBJ2-3, with TRBD1 identical over 8 bases. V shed 3 bases and J 15 bases; nucleotides not matched to a gene: 20. The CDR3 is 16 residues long. Germline values: CDR1 KGHSH, CDR2 LQKENI. CDR3 amino acids: CASSPAGQGVLLLGYF. The CDR3, as DNA: TGTGCCAGCTCACCTGCAGGACAGGGCGTCCTTTTATTGGGATATTTT.

This chain connects TRBV19 to TRBJ1-1; the match to TRBD1 covers 9 bases. From germline, CDR1 is LNHDA and CDR2 SQIVND (reference sequence). The V and J ends lost 4 bases and 2 bases, in that order; junction bases with no gene match: 2. There are 14 residues in the CDR3. This CDR3 is CASSKQGANTEAFF. The CDR3 DNA sequence: TGTGCCAGTAGTAAACAGGGGGCAAACACTGAAGCTTTCTTT.

V and J are TRBV23-1 and TRBJ2-1, with D possibly TRBD1 on 6 matching bases. TRBV23-1 is an open reading frame, and its role is uncertain. CDR3 size: 12 residues. V lost 2 bases and J 7 bases, leaving 6 bases between the germline ends. The DNA of the CDR3 is TGCGCCAGCAGTCAACAGGGGAATGAGCAGTTCTTC. This sequence encodes CASSQQGNEQFF.

V usage is TRBV6-5 and J usage is TRBJ1-2, with 8 bases fitting TRBD1. Germline lookup yields CDR1 MNHEY and CDR2 SVGAGI. The V and J ends lost 2 bases and 5 bases, in that order; junction bases with no gene match: 7. The CDR3 totals 15 residues. CDR3 amino acids: CASSYGQGTEYGYTF. In nucleotides, the CDR3 is TGTGCCAGCAGTTACGGACAGGGTACAGAATATGGCTACACCTTC.

This clone was counted only a few times. The gene calls are TRBV28 and TRBJ1-2, with D perhaps matching TRBD1 (5 bases). V lost 6 bases, J lost 2 bases, and 10 bases lay in between. This CDR3 contains 13 residues. Germline V gene lookup returns CDR1 MDHEN and CDR2 SYDVKM. The CDR3 DNA reads TGTGCCAGCAGAACGGACACCAACTATGGCTACACCTTC. This encodes CASRTDTNYGYTF.

Concerning this clone itself: Other nucleotide sequences in the sample specify the same CDR3. This chain connects TRBV6-5 to TRBJ1-5; TRBD1 matches 8 bases. The germline CDR1 and CDR2 sequences are MNHEY and SVGAGI. The CDR3 consists of 15 residues. V gave up 2 bases and J gave up 2 bases; unmatched junction bases: 2. The CDR3 sequence: CASSYGQGGNQPQHF. The CDR3 nucleotides are TGTGCCAGCAGTTACGGACAGGGTGGCAATCAGCCCCAGCATTTT.

This clone was picked up one time. The chain recombines TRBV30 with TRBJ1-2, with 9 bases matching TRBD1. V was clipped by 8 bases and J by 1 base; unmatched bases: 14. This CDR3 is 16 amino acids long. CDR1 and CDR2 from the germline V gene are GTSNPN and SVGIG (reference sequence). CDR3 region: CAGHGDRAHDNYGYTF. CDR3 sequence (DNA): TGTGCCGGGCACGGGGACAGGGCCCATGATAACTATGGCTACACCTTC.